This is a list of T cell receptor beta chains from one sample in a study of blood T cells in healthy people across ages. TCRdb analysed the 5' RACE reads with MiXCR anew, one entry per CDR3 protein. This table has more than 1.4 million distinct CDR3 sequences, approximately 40% appearing once. Sequenced material: blood. The receptors here all came from a woman younger than 30 in good health. Each CDR3 is given with its conserved first and last residue. The D gene is left open where the match is weak. The size of a clone is reported for some rows only, either as once, few or many, or as a class for expanded clones.

cdr3_length,j_call,v_call,d_call,clone_size,cdr3_nt,cdr3_aa
14,TRBJ1-6,TRBV27,TRBD1,NA,TGTGCCAGCAGTTTCCGACAGGGGAATTCACCCCTCCACTTT,CASSFRQGNSPLHF
19,TRBJ2-7,TRBV7-9,NA,NA,TGTGCCAGCAGCTTCCTTCGAGGACAGCTATTTAGCTCCTACAATGAGCAGTACTTC,CASSFLRGQLFSSYNEQYF
14,TRBJ1-1,TRBV29-1,NA,NA,TGCAGCGTGGTGATCGGACACCAGAACACTGAAGCTTTCTTT,CSVVIGHQNTEAFF
14,TRBJ1-6,TRBV5-1,NA,NA,TGCGCCAGCAGCACGGATGCCTTCATGTCACCCCTCCACTTT,CASSTDAFMSPLHF
14,TRBJ2-3,TRBV6-2/TRBV6-3,NA,NA,TGTGCCAGCAGAGTAGGGGGGGGGCCAGATACGCAGTATTTT,CASRVGGGPDTQYF
14,TRBJ2-1,TRBV5-4,TRBD2,NA,TGTGCCAGCAGCCCGGGACTAGCCCAAGAGACCCAGTTCTTC,CASSPGLAQETQFF
14,TRBJ2-3,TRBV10-3,NA,few,TGTGCCATCAGTAGACAGGAAAGCACAGATACGCAGTATTTT,CAISRQESTDTQYF
15,TRBJ2-5,TRBV6-6,NA,few,TGTGCCAGCAAGGTTTGGCAGGGTGTGGAGGAGACCCAGTACTTC,CASKVWQGVEETQYF
14,TRBJ2-1,TRBV7-9,TRBD2,NA,TGTGCCAGCAGCCGTTCGGGACTAGTTGGCGAGCAGTTCTTC,CASSRSGLVGEQFF
16,TRBJ2-5,TRBV13,NA,few,TGTGCCAGCAGCTTAGATGCTAGTGGGAACCAAGAGACCCAGTACTTC,CASSLDASGNQETQYF
14,TRBJ2-4,TRBV4-1,TRBD1,NA,TGCGCCAGCAGCCCCCGGGACAGACAAAACATTCAGTACTTC,CASSPRDRQNIQYF
17,TRBJ2-3,TRBV3-1,TRBD2,NA,TGTGCCAGCAGCCAACTAGCGGCGGTCGATAGCACAGATACGCAGTATTTT,CASSQLAAVDSTDTQYF
14,TRBJ2-7,TRBV6-6,TRBD1,few,TGTGCCAGCAGACAGGGACAGGGGGCGTACGAGCAGTACTTC,CASRQGQGAYEQYF
13,TRBJ2-1,TRBV6-1,TRBD2,once,TGTGCCCGCGGGACTAGGGTGTACAATGAGCAGTTCTTC,CARGTRVYNEQFF
14,TRBJ2-3,TRBV10-3,TRBD1,NA,TGTTCCATCAGTCGGACAGGGAGCACAGATACGCAGTATTTT,CSISRTGSTDTQYF
13,TRBJ1-5,TRBV27,NA,NA,TGTGCCAGCAGTCCCCTTTTAGGTCAGCCCCAGCATTTT,CASSPLLGQPQHF
14,TRBJ1-6,TRBV9,NA,NA,TGTGCCAGCAGCGTAGCTTGGGGGAATTCACCCCTCCACTTT,CASSVAWGNSPLHF
12,TRBJ1-1,TRBV20-1,NA,NA,TGCAGTGCTAGAGATCCCGGGGGAAGAGCTTTCTTT,CSARDPGGRAFF
14,TRBJ2-7,TRBV5-1,NA,NA,TGTGCCAGCAGTTTATCAGGGGTTCCCTACGAGCAGTACTTC,CASSLSGVPYEQYF
16,TRBJ2-3,TRBV7-2,NA,NA,TGTGCCAGCAGCCCCTCTCCGGGACGGACCACAGATACGCAGTATTTT,CASSPSPGRTTDTQYF
12,TRBJ2-1,TRBV12-3/TRBV12-4,TRBD2,NA,TGTGCCAGCAGGGGACTAGAGCATGAGCAGTTCTTC,CASRGLEHEQFF
15,TRBJ2-1,TRBV4-1,NA,few,TGCGCCAGCAGCCAAGATCCGGGTAACCAGAATGAGCAGTTCTTC,CASSQDPGNQNEQFF
15,TRBJ1-4,TRBV18,TRBD1,NA,TGTGCCAGCTCACCACAGGGACAGGGTGCTGAAAAACTGTTTTTT,CASSPQGQGAEKLFF
15,TRBJ2-1,TRBV12-3/TRBV12-4,TRBD2,NA,TGTGCCAGCACCCCTAGCGGGAGGGGGTACAATGAGCAGTTCTTC,CASTPSGRGYNEQFF
14,TRBJ1-1,TRBV27,NA,few,TGTGCCACCTCCCGGGTAGGGGGAAACACTGAAGCTTTCTTT,CATSRVGGNTEAFF
12,TRBJ2-7,TRBV6-1,NA,few,TGTGCCATCCGAGGGGGGGCCTACGAGCAGTACTTC,CAIRGGAYEQYF
19,TRBJ2-3,TRBV7-2,NA,NA,TGTGCCAGCACCTCTCGACGTCGACTAGTATTTGAGGGCACAGATACGCAGTATTTT,CASTSRRRLVFEGTDTQYF
16,TRBJ2-3,TRBV15,NA,many,TGTGCCACCAGCAGACTCTATGTGGGGAGCACAGATACGCAGTATTTT,CATSRLYVGSTDTQYF
11,TRBJ2-1,TRBV30,NA,NA,TGTGCCTGGGGGGAATACAATGAGCAGTTCTTC,CAWGEYNEQFF
14,TRBJ2-1,TRBV27,NA,NA,TGTGCCAGCAGCTTACAGGACTTTCCCTATGAGCAGTTCTTC,CASSLQDFPYEQFF
15,TRBJ2-1,TRBV9,NA,NA,TGTGCCAGCAGCGTAGATTATAGCTCCTACAATGAGCAGTTCTTC,CASSVDYSSYNEQFF
14,TRBJ2-5,TRBV5-1,TRBD2,NA,TGCGCCAGCAGCGTCGGGACTACACAAGAGACCCAGTACTTC,CASSVGTTQETQYF
16,TRBJ1-5,TRBV6-5,NA,NA,TGTGCCAGCAGTTCACACCCGGGCGGGTCAAATCAGCCCCAGCATTTT,CASSSHPGGSNQPQHF
16,TRBJ2-7,TRBV12-3/TRBV12-4,TRBD1,few,TGTGCCAGCAGCTCTCCTTGGACAGGGAGCTCCTACGAGCAGTACTTC,CASSSPWTGSSYEQYF
15,TRBJ1-2,TRBV2,TRBD1,NA,TGTGCCAGCATTATTGAGGGGGCACCCAACTATGGCTACACCTTC,CASIIEGAPNYGYTF
14,TRBJ1-4,TRBV2,NA,NA,TGTGCCAGCAGTCGGGCCTTCGAGGGGGAAAAACTGTTTTTT,CASSRAFEGEKLFF
12,TRBJ1-2,TRBV20-1,NA,few,TGCAGTGCTAGGTGGACAGCCCATGGCTACACCTTC,CSARWTAHGYTF
15,TRBJ1-5,TRBV6-6,NA,NA,TGTGCCAGCAGTTACTCAGACGGAATAGGACAGCCCCAGCATTTT,CASSYSDGIGQPQHF
12,TRBJ1-2,TRBV30,NA,few,TGTGCCTGGAGATCGGTCCGACATGGCTACACCTTC,CAWRSVRHGYTF
15,TRBJ2-1,TRBV7-2,TRBD1,many,TGTGCCAGCAGTCGACAGGGAAGCTCCTACAATGAGCAGTTCTTC,CASSRQGSSYNEQFF
13,TRBJ2-7,TRBV30,TRBD1,NA,TGTGCCTGGAACAGGGGAGACTCCTACGAGCAGTACTTC,CAWNRGDSYEQYF
17,TRBJ2-7,TRBV28,NA,NA,TGTGCCAGCAGATCCCAGCAGGGGAATATCGCCTACAATGAGCAGTACTTC,CASRSQQGNIAYNEQYF
11,TRBJ2-7,TRBV5-6,NA,NA,TGTGCCAGCAGCTTCCGTGACATTCGGTACTTC,CASSFRDIRYF
12,TRBJ2-7,TRBV20-1,NA,NA,TGCAGTGCCGGGACCCTTAACTACGAGCAGTACTTC,CSAGTLNYEQYF
12,TRBJ2-5,TRBV30,NA,NA,TGTGCCTGGAAGTTAGATCCTGGGACCCAGTACTTC,CAWKLDPGTQYF
15,TRBJ2-7,TRBV7-2,TRBD1,few,TGTGCCAGCAGCGGGTGGGACAGGGGGCTGAGGGAGCAGTACTTC,CASSGWDRGLREQYF
14,TRBJ2-6,TRBV27,NA,few,TGTGCCAGCAGATCCCACTCTGGGGCCAACGTCCTGACTTTC,CASRSHSGANVLTF
15,TRBJ2-7,TRBV4-2,NA,NA,TGTGTCAGCAGCCAAGTGGGGGAAGGGACATTCGAGCAGTACTTC,CVSSQVGEGTFEQYF
18,TRBJ1-5,TRBV20-1,NA,NA,TGCAGTGCTACCTCCTGGGGTGGAGAGGGCTATAGCAATCAGCCCCAGCATTTT,CSATSWGGEGYSNQPQHF
14,TRBJ1-2,TRBV7-9,NA,few,TGTGCCAGCAGCTTAGCAGACGCCGGCTATGGCTACACCTTC,CASSLADAGYGYTF
15,TRBJ1-5,TRBV28,NA,NA,TGTGCCAGCAGTTCCCCGGGAGATACAAATCAGCCCCAGCATTTT,CASSSPGDTNQPQHF
17,TRBJ2-7,TRBV5-1,NA,NA,TGCGCCAGCAGCTTCGGCCCCGCGTTGGCAGGGCCCTACGAGCAGTACTTC,CASSFGPALAGPYEQYF
14,TRBJ2-7,TRBV5-1,NA,NA,TGCGCCAGCACCATAGCAGGGGAGGCCTACGAGCAGTACTTC,CASTIAGEAYEQYF